This T cell receptor beta chain was sequenced in a study of breast tumors, draining lymph nodes, adjacent tissues. To note about this clonotype: Its antigen is currently unknown.

TCRdb used MiXCR to reprocess the multiplex PCR reads, holding one entry per CDR3 protein. The repertoire holds about 22,000 distinct CDR3 sequences, with about 41% as singletons. The CDR3 has 14 residues. V was clipped by 3 bases and J by 4 bases; unmatched bases: 3. Germline V gives CDR1 SGHTA, CDR2 FQGTGA. Study-wide results and caveats: Tumors had less TCR diversity than lymph nodes, more than nontumor tissue. Findings are consistent with lymph node origin and intratumoral expansion of most tumor T cells. Tumor T cell lymph node origin was a supported hypothesis, not proven.

The chain carries TRBV7-3 and TRBJ2-3; 8 bases are a match to TRBD2. Sequenced material: breast tumor tissue. This sequence originates from a female donor with breast cancer. Some clones in this sample may be carry-over from other donors' samples. CDR3 bases: TGTGCCAGCAGCTTCGGGAGGGACGCAGATACGCAGTATTTT. Translation: CASSFGRDADTQYF.